This is a list of T cell receptor beta chains from one sample in a study of blood T cells in healthy people across ages. TCRdb reprocessed the 5' RACE reads via MiXCR and lists one record per CDR3 protein. Of about 1.8 million distinct CDR3 sequences in the sample, roughly 50% are singletons; the top ten hold roughly 2%. Material: blood. These receptors all stem from a middle-aged woman in good health. CDR3s include the opening cysteine and the closing phenylalanine or tryptophan. The order of the fields is V gene, D gene, J gene, CDR3 protein. A D gene is named only where the DNA matches it firmly.

TRBV6-6,NA,TRBJ2-5,CASSSGTFSQETQYF
TRBV7-9,NA,TRBJ2-5,CASSSPEWYQETQYF
TRBV2,NA,TRBJ1-4,CASKGFNEKLFF
TRBV15,NA,TRBJ1-1,CATRKQDEAFF
TRBV20-1,NA,TRBJ1-1,CSARVVMGNTEAFF
TRBV7-2,NA,TRBJ1-2,CASSPRAGRYDYGYTF
TRBV6-5,TRBD1,TRBJ1-5,CASSYQTGGNQPQHF
TRBV7-2,NA,TRBJ1-2,CASSFSTGITNHGYTF
TRBV12-3/TRBV12-4,NA,TRBJ1-2,CASSPDGLTGYTF
TRBV29-1,TRBD1,TRBJ1-1,CSVRSGTDIWNTEAFF
TRBV28,NA,TRBJ2-1,CASSFGQADSILYNEQFF
TRBV6-6,TRBD1,TRBJ1-4,CASSLTGGYEKLFF
TRBV10-3,NA,TRBJ2-3,CAITDSTDTQYF
TRBV7-2,NA,TRBJ2-5,CASTHSFHKETQYF
TRBV12-3/TRBV12-4,TRBD1,TRBJ2-4,CASRPGQSLAKNIQYF
TRBV25-1,TRBD1,TRBJ2-3,CASRPSGTGADTQYF
TRBV20-1,TRBD1,NA,CSARSPGQGPYEQYF
TRBV9,TRBD1,TRBJ1-2,CASSPTGQGSYGYTF
TRBV6-5,NA,TRBJ2-1,CASTSRWTVYNEQFF
TRBV29-1,NA,TRBJ2-1,CSVEDPDRNNEQFF
TRBV20-1,NA,TRBJ2-1,CSARPLGNYNEQFF
TRBV6-6,NA,TRBJ1-2,CASSYSNGGRGYGYTF